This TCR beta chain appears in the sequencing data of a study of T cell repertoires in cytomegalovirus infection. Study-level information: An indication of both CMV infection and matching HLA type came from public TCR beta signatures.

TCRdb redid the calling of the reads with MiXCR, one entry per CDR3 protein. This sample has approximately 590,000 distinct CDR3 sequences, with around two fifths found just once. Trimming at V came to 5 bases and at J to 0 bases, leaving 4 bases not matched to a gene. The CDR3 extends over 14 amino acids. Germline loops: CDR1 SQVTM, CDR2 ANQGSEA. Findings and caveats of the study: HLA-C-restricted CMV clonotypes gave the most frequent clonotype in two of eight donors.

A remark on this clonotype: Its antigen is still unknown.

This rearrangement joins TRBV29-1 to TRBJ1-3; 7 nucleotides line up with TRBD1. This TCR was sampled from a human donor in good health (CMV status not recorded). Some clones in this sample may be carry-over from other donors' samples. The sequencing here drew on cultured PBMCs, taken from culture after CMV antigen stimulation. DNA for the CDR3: TGCAGCGTTCGGGACAGCCACTCTGGAAACACCATATATTTT. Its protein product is CSVRDSHSGNTIYF. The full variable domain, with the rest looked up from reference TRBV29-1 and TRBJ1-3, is SAVISQKPSRDICQRGTSLTIQCQVDSQVTMMFWYRQQPGQSLTLIATANQGSEATYESGFVIDKFPISRPNLTFSTLTVSNMSPEDSSIYLCSVRDSHSGNTIYFGEGSWLTVV.